These T cell receptor beta chains were read from a single sample in a study of cytotoxic CD8 clonotypes in ibrutinib-treated CLL. The data were produced by immunoSEQ multiplex PCR, yet TCRdb's version contains in-frame clones alone and is incomplete. Of roughly 150,000 clones in the sample, 84% were seen once. Source: PBMCs, taken after 24 months of ibrutinib treatment. The receptors were sampled from a human donor with chronic lymphocytic leukemia. The conserved cysteine and the conserved F or W are not part of the CDR3 here.

TRBV18	TRBJ1-5	12	ASSRRDTNQPQH
TRBV13	TRBJ1-2	8	ASSFDGYT
TRBV6-1	TRBJ1-2	11	ASSDRGLNGYT
TRBV27	TRBJ2-1	13	ASSSGGFSGNEQF
TRBV11-2	TRBJ1-5	12	ASNDRYSNQPQH
TRBV12-5	TRBJ1-1	16	ASGSEIRTAKSPPEAF
TRBV19	TRBJ1-5	13	ASSTGGQINQPQH
TRBV9	TRBJ1-1	12	ASSKRRNTDEAF
TRBV6-5	TRBJ2-7	13	ASRFLGGSSYEQY
TRBV18	TRBJ1-4	17	ASSNRALSGGSLGEKLF
TRBV5-1	TRBJ1-3	13	ASSLVSGAGNTIY
TRBV11-2	TRBJ2-5	14	ASSFTPGLLGETQY
TRBV11-3	TRBJ2-3	12	ASGRGAAGDTQY
TRBV27	TRBJ1-2	12	ASSLAGSEYGYT
TRBV19	TRBJ1-4	10	ASSIVHEKLF
TRBV2	TRBJ1-6	12	ASSHTTLTSPLH
TRBV6-5	TRBJ1-1	11	ASRGFGNTEAF
TRBV30	TRBJ2-6	11	AWSVGGANVLT
TRBV5-6	TRBJ1-2	14	VSSFAPRALNYGYT
TRBV30	TRBJ2-1	13	AWSVSGLSYNEQF
TRBV29-1	TRBJ2-7	12	SAGGGTAPYEQY
TRBV23-1	TRBJ2-7	13	ASSRRPDALYEQY
TRBV15	TRBJ2-3	11	ATSRGLTDTQY
TRBV9	TRBJ2-1	11	ASSVDSYNEQF
TRBV6-6	TRBJ1-5	12	ASSYRQNDQPQH
TRBV7-9	TRBJ2-3	11	ASSLVPTDTQY
TRBV6-1	TRBJ2-7	9	ASSLYYEQY
TRBV11-2	TRBJ2-1	13	ASSAGTATYNEQF
TRBV7-2	TRBJ1-1	10	ASSLSGLAAF
TRBV7-6	TRBJ1-6	13	ASSLIQGGNSPLH
TRBV6-1	TRBJ2-3	12	ASSTGGALDTQY
TRBV11-2	TRBJ2-1	15	ASNDPSLARSYNEQF
TRBV7-9	TRBJ2-3	10	ASSLVRDTQY
TRBV19	TRBJ1-2	10	ASMVHNYGYT
TRBV5-1	TRBJ2-7	14	ASSLAGTGGGYEQY
TRBV10-3	TRBJ1-3	15	AISESLGRTSGNTIY
TRBV7-2	TRBJ2-2	14	ASSRTSGGNTGELF
TRBV6-5	TRBJ1-1	13	ASSYSWTLNTEAF
TRBV27	TRBJ1-5	13	ASSLTGYSNQPQH
TRBV19	TRBJ1-2	10	ASSTLSYGYT
TRBV7-8	TRBJ1-1	11	ASSGRQDAEAF
TRBV30	TRBJ2-7	11	AWSPPDYYEQY
TRBV11-3	TRBJ2-7	12	ASSLPQESYEQY
TRBV7-2	TRBJ1-2	12	ASTILGRNYGYT